Presented here are 15 T cell receptor beta chains from one specimen sequenced in a study of cytomegalovirus exposure and HLA in healthy donors (dated by TCRdb to 2015 to 2018). The method behind the library was the immunoSEQ multiplex PCR assay. A mixture of 60 forward primers for TCR Vbeta segments and 13 reverse primers for TCR Jbeta segments was used in the multiplex PCR. TCRdb carries this immuneACCESS record with in-frame sequences only. Its versions omit some clonotypes, under half of them owing to an unresolved V gene in the studies checked, with the rest unexplained. The sample table records about 150,000 clones. The ten largest account for roughly 1.9% of the sample. The sequencing input was PBMCs. These receptors were obtained from a man aged 30 to 45 in good health and CMV-seronegative.

V is TRBV10-3 and J is TRBJ1-1; 12 bases are shared with TRBD1. CDR3 length: 16 residues. With 10 bases clipped from V and 1 base from J, the junction kept 10 bases outside the gene matches. Germline V gene data show CDR1 as ENHRY and CDR2 as SYGVKD. The CDR3 spells CATEGGTGGENTEAFF. In DNA, the CDR3 is TGTGCCACCGAGGGGGGGACAGGGGGCGAGAACACTGAAGCTTTCTTT.

This chain connects TRBV27 to TRBJ2-6; 9 bases align to TRBD2. Germline V lookup: CDR1 MNHEY, CDR2 SMNVEV (reference sequence). V gave up 1 base and J gave up 3 bases; unmatched junction bases: 4. CDR3 length: 17 amino acids. CDR3 bases: TGTGCCAGCAGTTTATTTGCGGGAGGGCTTGGGGCCAACGTCCTGACTTTC. Translated, it gives CASSLFAGGLGANVLTF.

The chain links TRBV19 to TRBJ2-1; unclear D gene. V dropped 3 bases and J dropped 6 bases, with 12 bases sitting between them. The CDR3 runs to 14 residues. CDR1 is LNHDA and CDR2 is SQIVND in the germline V gene (reference sequence). The CDR3 nucleotides read TGTGCCAGTAGTATCTCCGATGGCCCCAATGAGCAGTTCTTC. Its protein product is CASSISDGPNEQFF.

The chain combines TRBV27 with TRBJ2-1; 12 bases map to TRBD2. The germline V gene has CDR1 MNHEY and CDR2 SMNVEV (reference sequence). The ends lost 7 bases at V and 9 bases at J; junction bases unmatched: 7. This CDR3 region has 14 residues. The CDR3 sequence: CASKRASGRGEQFF. In DNA form, the CDR3 reads TGTGCCAGCAAGAGGGCTAGCGGGAGGGGTGAGCAGTTCTTC.

This CDR3 is CASSLGQGSGYTF. For the CDR3, the DNA is TGTGCCAGCAGTCTCGGACAGGGATCTGGCTACACCTTC. The chain uses TRBV2 and TRBJ1-2, with TRBD1 matching 8 bases. CDR3 length equals 13 residues. V trimming: 5 bases; J trimming: 7 bases; junction bases outside the gene matches: 6. Germline V gene sequence: CDR1 SNHLY, CDR2 FYNNEI.

The rearrangement links TRBV7-2 to TRBJ1-1; D is unclear. Germline-derived CDR1 and CDR2 are SGHTA and FQGNSA. Trimming removed 4 bases at V and 3 bases at J, with 9 bases between. The CDR3 extends over 13 amino acids. CDR3 residues: CASSWSVDTEAFF. CDR3 sequence (DNA): TGTGCCAGCAGCTGGTCAGTCGACACTGAAGCTTTCTTT.

The V call is TRBV11-2, the J call TRBJ2-7; 10 nucleotides line up with TRBD2. V was clipped by 1 base and J by 8 bases; unmatched bases: 11. Germline assignment: CDR1 SGHAT and CDR2 FQNNGV. The CDR3 consists of 16 residues. CDR3 region: CASSLGGGGSGRKQYF. CDR3 DNA sequence: TGTGCCAGCAGCTTAGGGGGGGGAGGTAGCGGGAGGAAGCAGTACTTC.

The rearrangement joins TRBV12-5 to TRBJ2-1; weak D call: TRBD1 (5 bases). The CDR3 sequence is 13 residues long. V was shortened by 3 bases and J by 12 bases, with 15 bases between the two germline ends. Germline CDR1 and CDR2: LGHNT and FRNRAP. CDR3 amino acids: CASGLLTQGSQFF. CDR3 nucleotides: TGTGCTAGTGGTTTATTAACGCAGGGTTCGCAGTTCTTC.

The rearrangement uses TRBV28 and TRBJ1-1, with D maybe TRBD1 (5 bases). V was cut by 6 bases and J by 5 bases, with 10 bases left in between. Germline V gene data show CDR1 as MDHEN and CDR2 as SYDVKM. This CDR3 region has 12 residues. CDR3 DNA: TGTGCCAGCAGGGGGCTTGGAACTGAAGCTTTCTTT. It translates to CASRGLGTEAFF. Looking up the rest from reference TRBV28 and TRBJ1-1 gives the full variable domain: DVKVTQSSRYLVKRTGEKVFLECVQDMDHENMFWYRQDPGLGLRLIYFSYDVKMKEKGDIPEGYSVSREKKERFSLILESASTNQTSMYLCASRGLGTEAFFGQGTRLTVV.

The chain links TRBV7-9 to TRBJ2-3; D might be TRBD2 (6 bases). This CDR3 region has 16 residues. Looked up from germline, CDR1 is SEHNR and CDR2 is FQNEAQ (reference sequence). Trimming pared 4 bases from V and 0 bases from J, leaving 14 bases between. Here the CDR3 reads CASSSPLASSTDTQYF. DNA for the CDR3: TGTGCCAGCAGCTCCCCTCTAGCGTCTAGCACAGATACGCAGTATTTT.

The CDR3 DNA reads TGTGCCAGCAGCCCCACCCGGGACACTGAAGCTTTCTTT. Residues: CASSPTRDTEAFF. The chain couples TRBV7-2 to TRBJ1-1, with D hard to call. CDR3 length equals 13 residues. The V gene's germline CDR1 is SGHTA and CDR2 FQGNSA. V gave up 5 bases and J gave up 3 bases, with 10 bases separating them.

V and J are TRBV4-3 and TRBJ2-7; the D gene is possibly TRBD1 (5 bases). Trimming took off 3 bases at V and 6 bases at J, with 33 bases between the two ends. The CDR3 runs to 20 residues. Germline V gives CDR1 LGHNA, CDR2 YSLEER. DNA for the CDR3: TGCGCCAGCAGCCAGGGGTGGGGAATGAGCGAACTCACAGGTTCTCGCGAGCAGTACTTC. Its protein product is CASSQGWGMSELTGSREQYF.

This rearrangement joins TRBV27 to TRBJ2-7, with 8 bases that match TRBD2. The germline CDR1 and CDR2 sequences are MNHEY and SMNVEV (reference sequence). After removal of 6 bases from V and 7 bases from J, the junction contained 11 bases not matched to a gene. The CDR3 runs 14 residues. CDR3 sequence: CASRDGGAGGEQYF. Here the CDR3 DNA reads TGTGCCAGCAGGGACGGGGGGGCTGGAGGTGAGCAGTACTTC.

The V call is TRBV6-5, the J call TRBJ2-7, with TRBD2 as a possible D gene (5 bases). Trimming took 0 bases from V and 3 from J, leaving 12 bases between them. This CDR3 is 15 amino acids long. Germline CDR1 MNHEY, CDR2 SVGAGI. In nucleotides, the CDR3 is TGTGCCAGCAGTTACTCGAGGGTAGCGTACTACGAGCAGTACTTC. It encodes CASSYSRVAYYEQYF.

This chain joins TRBV29-1 and TRBJ1-1; D call uncertain. The length of the CDR3 is 10 residues. With 4 bases removed from V and 8 bases from J, the gap between germline ends came to 8 bases. Germline V gene data show CDR1 as SQVTM and CDR2 as ANQGSEA. The CDR3 here is CSVGPGEAFF. For the CDR3, the DNA is TGCAGCGTTGGGCCAGGAGAAGCTTTCTTT.